This record covers a single TCR beta chain. Its antigen is currently unknown. Generated by immunoSEQ multiplex PCR, the TCRdb table keeps only in-frame clones and is missing some. The profile shows over a million clones, around 74% of them singletons. The sample comes from a study of shared clonotypes between healthy human individuals. Findings of the study overall: Clonotypes that were shared across several donors made up around 5.5% of naive CD4 clonotypes.

This CDR3 region has 14 residues. V lost 4 bases and J lost 4, with 13 bases in between. CDR1 is SNHLY, CDR2 FYNNEI, per germline. The TCR sequence derives from a man in his late teens or twenties in good health. The specimen sequenced was memory CD4+ T cells sorted from blood. Indicated subset: CD45RA-negative fraction. The genes are TRBV2 and TRBJ1-1; D may be TRBD1 (5 bases). DNA for the CDR3: TGTGCCAGCAGTGGGGGACTCGGTGGCACTGAAGCTTTCTTT. Its protein is CASSGGLGGTEAFF. The whole variable domain, remainder taken from reference TRBV2 and TRBJ1-1, is EPEVTQTPSHQVTQMGQEVILRCVPISNHLYFYWYRQILGQKVEFLVSFYNNEISEKSEIFDDQFSVERPDGSNFTLKIRSTKLEDSAMYFCASSGGLGGTEAFFGQGTRLTVV.